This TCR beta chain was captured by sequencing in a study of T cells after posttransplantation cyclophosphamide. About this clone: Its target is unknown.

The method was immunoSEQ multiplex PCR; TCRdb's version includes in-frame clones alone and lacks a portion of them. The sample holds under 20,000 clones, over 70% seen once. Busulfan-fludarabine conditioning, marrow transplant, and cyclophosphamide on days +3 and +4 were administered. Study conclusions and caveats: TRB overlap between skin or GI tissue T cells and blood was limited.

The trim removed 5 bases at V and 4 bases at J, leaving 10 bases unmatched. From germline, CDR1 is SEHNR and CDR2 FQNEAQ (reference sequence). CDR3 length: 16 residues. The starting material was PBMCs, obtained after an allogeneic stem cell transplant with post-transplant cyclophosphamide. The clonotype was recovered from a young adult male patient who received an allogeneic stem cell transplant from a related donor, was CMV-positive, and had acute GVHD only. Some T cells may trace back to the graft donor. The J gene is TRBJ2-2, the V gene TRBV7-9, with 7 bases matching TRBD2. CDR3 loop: CASSPPASSGTGELFF. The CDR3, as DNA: TGTGCCAGCAGCCCCCCCGCGTCTAGCGGCACCGGGGAGCTGTTTTTT.